This TCR beta chain was recorded in a study of Ad26.COV2.S vaccination and SARS-CoV-2 variants. Profiled with immunoSEQ multiplex PCR; TCRdb holds only in-frame clones, not every one. In the table there are about 350,000 clones, 88% of which are singletons. The CDR3 is made up of 13 amino acids. Germline V lookup: CDR1 LNHDA, CDR2 SQIVND (reference sequence). V lost 11 bases to trimming and J lost 0 bases, with 12 bases between them. Treatment: some 20 received Ad26.COV2.S at low or high dose, single or two shots; several received placebo; per-sample allocation not given. The samples date from day 63 after the first vaccine or placebo injection.

The origin of this receptor is a person between 18 and 65 years old who received the Ad26.COV2.S COVID-19 vaccine or a placebo. The source was peripheral blood, collected in a trial of Ad26.COV2.S vaccine versus placebo. V and J are TRBV19 and TRBJ2-3; D is possibly TRBD1 or TRBD2 (6 bases each). CDR3 sequence reads: CAAGQTSTDTQYF. The CDR3 nucleotides are TGTGCCGCGGGACAAACTAGCACAGATACGCAGTATTTT.